A single sample gave rise to the 3 T cell receptor beta chains below, sequenced in a study of T cells after yellow fever vaccination. TCRdb ran MiXCR on the 5' RACE reads and lists one entry per CDR3 protein. There are about 53,000 distinct CDR3 sequences in the sample; approximately 6.5% occur only once, and 30% to 40% lies in the top ten. The starting material was CD8+ T cells sorted from PBMCs, obtained on the day of the first yellow fever vaccination. Receptor source: a young man who received the YFV17D yellow fever vaccine.

In this sample, this clonotype turned up many times. The rearrangement uses TRBV7-6 and TRBJ2-7; D unresolved. The CDR3 covers 13 residues. Germline CDR1 and CDR2: SGHVS and FNYEAQ. Trimming pared 5 bases from V and 1 base from J, leaving 9 bases between. The CDR3 here is CASSIGESYEQYV. CDR3 DNA sequence: TGTGCCAGCAGCATAGGTGAGTCCTACGAGCAGTACGTC.

This chain uses TRBV12-3 or TRBV12-4 with TRBJ2-3; D is perhaps TRBD1 (5 bases). This CDR3 region has 14 residues. V was trimmed by 2 bases and J by 5 bases, leaving 11 bases between them. DNA for the CDR3: TGTGCCAGCAGTTTACCGATCCAGGGAGATACGCAGTATTTT. Its translation: CASSLPIQGDTQYF.

The chain links TRBV6-2 or TRBV6-3 to TRBJ1-1, with D possibly TRBD1 on 5 matching bases. Looked up from germline, CDR1 is MNHEY and CDR2 is SVGEGT. The CDR3 is 16 residues long. Trimming took off 0 bases at V and 0 bases at J, with 11 bases between the two ends. CDR3 in amino acids: CASSYSGRIMNTEAFF. The CDR3 bases are TGTGCCAGCAGTTACTCGGGACGGATCATGAACACTGAAGCTTTCTTT.